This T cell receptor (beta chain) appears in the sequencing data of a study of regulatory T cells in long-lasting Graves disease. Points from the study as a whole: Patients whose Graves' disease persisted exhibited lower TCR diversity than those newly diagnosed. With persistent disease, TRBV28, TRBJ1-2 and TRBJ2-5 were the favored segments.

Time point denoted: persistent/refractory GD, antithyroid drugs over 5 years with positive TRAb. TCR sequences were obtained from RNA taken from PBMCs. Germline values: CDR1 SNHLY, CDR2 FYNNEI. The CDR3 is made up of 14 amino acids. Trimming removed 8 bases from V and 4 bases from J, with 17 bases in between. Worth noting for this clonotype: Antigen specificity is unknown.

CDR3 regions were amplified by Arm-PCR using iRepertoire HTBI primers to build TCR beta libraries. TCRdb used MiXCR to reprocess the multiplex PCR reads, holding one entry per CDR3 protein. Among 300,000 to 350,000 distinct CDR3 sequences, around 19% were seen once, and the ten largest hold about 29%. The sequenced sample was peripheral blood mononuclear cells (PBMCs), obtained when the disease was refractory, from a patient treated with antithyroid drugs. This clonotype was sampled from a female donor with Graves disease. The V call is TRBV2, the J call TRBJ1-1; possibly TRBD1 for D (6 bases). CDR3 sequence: CASRFEGVSTEAFF. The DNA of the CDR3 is TGTGCCAGCCGATTTGAGGGGGTGAGCACTGAAGCTTTCTTT.